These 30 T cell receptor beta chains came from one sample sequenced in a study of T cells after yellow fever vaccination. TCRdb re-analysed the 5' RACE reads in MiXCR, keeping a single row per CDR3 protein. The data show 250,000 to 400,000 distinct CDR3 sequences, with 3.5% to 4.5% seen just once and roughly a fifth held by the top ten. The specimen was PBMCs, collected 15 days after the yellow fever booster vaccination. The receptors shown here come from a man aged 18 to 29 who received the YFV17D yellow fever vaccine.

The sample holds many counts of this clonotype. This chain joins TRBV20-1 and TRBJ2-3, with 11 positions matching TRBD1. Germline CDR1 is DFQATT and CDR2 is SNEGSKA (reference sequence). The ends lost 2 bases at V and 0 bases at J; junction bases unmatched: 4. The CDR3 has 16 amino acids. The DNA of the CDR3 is TGCAGTGCTAGAAGGGGGACAGGGGGTAGCACAGATACGCAGTATTTT. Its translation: CSARRGTGGSTDTQYF.

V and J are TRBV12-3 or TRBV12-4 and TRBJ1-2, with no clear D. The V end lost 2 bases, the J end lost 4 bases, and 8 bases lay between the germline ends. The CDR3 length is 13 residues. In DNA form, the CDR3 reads TGTGCCAGCAGTTTACTGGCTGGCTATGGCTACACCTTC. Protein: CASSLLAGYGYTF.

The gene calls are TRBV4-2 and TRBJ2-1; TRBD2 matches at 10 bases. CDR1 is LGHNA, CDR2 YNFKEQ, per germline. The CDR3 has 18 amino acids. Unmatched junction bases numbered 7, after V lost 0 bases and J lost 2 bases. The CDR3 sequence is CASSQDGTAGGPYNEQFF. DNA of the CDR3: TGTGCCAGCAGCCAAGATGGGACAGCGGGGGGGCCCTACAATGAGCAGTTCTTC.

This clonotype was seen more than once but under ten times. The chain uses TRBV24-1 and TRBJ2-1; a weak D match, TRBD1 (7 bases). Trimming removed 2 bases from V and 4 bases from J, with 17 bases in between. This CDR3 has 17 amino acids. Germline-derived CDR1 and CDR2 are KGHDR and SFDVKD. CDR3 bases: TGTGCCACCAGTGATTGGGGGGACAGTGGGGGGTACAATGAGCAGTTCTTC. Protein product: CATSDWGDSGGYNEQFF.

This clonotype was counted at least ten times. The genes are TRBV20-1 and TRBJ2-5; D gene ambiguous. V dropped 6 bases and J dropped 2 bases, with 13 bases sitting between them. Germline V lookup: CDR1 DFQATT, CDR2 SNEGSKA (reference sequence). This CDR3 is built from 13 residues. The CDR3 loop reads CSALRRLQETQYF. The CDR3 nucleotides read TGCAGTGCCCTAAGACGGCTGCAAGAGACCCAGTACTTC.

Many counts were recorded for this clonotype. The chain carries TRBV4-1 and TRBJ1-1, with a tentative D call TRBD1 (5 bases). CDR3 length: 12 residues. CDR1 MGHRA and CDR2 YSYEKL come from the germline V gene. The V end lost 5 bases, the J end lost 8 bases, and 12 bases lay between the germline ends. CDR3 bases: TGCGCCAGCAGCTGGGGGGGGGAAGAAGCTTTCTTT. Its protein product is CASSWGGEEAFF.

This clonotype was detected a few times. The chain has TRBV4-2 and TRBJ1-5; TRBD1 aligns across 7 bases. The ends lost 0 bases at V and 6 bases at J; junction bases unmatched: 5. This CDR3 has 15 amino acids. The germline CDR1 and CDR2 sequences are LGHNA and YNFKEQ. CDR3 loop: CASSQETGWAQPQHF. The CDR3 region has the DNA TGTGCCAGCAGCCAAGAGACAGGGTGGGCTCAGCCCCAGCATTTT.

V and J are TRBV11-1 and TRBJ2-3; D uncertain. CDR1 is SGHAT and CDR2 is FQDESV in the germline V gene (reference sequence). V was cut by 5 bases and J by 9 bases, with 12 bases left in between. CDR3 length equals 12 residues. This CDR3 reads CASSHPMSTQYF. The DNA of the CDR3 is TGTGCCAGCAGCCACCCAATGTCCACGCAGTATTTT.

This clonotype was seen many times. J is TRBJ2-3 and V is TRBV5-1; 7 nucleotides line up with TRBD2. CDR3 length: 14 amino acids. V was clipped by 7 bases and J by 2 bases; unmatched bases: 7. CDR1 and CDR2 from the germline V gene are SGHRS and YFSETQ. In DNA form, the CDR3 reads TGCGCCAGCTTTTTGGGGGGGTTCACAGATACGCAGTATTTT. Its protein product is CASFLGGFTDTQYF.

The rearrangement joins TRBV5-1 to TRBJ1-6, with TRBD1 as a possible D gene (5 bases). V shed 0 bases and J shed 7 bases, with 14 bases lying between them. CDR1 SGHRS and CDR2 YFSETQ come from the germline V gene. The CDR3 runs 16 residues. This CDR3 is CASSLGMGVRNSPLHF. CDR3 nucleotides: TGCGCCAGCAGCTTGGGGATGGGGGTGAGGAATTCACCCCTCCACTTT.

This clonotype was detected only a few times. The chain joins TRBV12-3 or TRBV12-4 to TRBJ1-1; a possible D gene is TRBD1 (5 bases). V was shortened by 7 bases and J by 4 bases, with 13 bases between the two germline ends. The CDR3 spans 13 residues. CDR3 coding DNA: TGTGCCAGCACCGTGGGGCGGGGCACTGAAGCTTTCTTT. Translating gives CASTVGRGTEAFF.

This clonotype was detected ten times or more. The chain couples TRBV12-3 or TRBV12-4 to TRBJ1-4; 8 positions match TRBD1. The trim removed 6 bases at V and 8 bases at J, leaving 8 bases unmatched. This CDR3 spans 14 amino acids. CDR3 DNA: TGTGCCAGCAGCGCACAGGGGGTAGGGGAAAAACTGTTTTTT. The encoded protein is CASSAQGVGEKLFF.

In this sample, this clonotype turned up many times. The CDR3 DNA follows: TGTGCCAGCAGTATTCGTAGGGGGGGGCTCCTTGAAAAACTGTTTTTT. The encoded protein is CASSIRRGGLLEKLFF. The rearrangement joins TRBV12-3 or TRBV12-4 to TRBJ1-4; D is possibly TRBD1 (6 bases). This CDR3 has 16 amino acids. V gave up 5 bases and J gave up 7 bases, with 20 bases separating them.

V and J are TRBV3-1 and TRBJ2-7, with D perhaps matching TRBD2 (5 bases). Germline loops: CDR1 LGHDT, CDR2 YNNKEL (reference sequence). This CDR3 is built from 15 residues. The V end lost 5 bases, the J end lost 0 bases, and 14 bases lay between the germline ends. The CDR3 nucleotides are TGTGCCAGCAGCACACCGGGGTTCAACTCCTACGAGCAGTACTTC. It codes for CASSTPGFNSYEQYF.

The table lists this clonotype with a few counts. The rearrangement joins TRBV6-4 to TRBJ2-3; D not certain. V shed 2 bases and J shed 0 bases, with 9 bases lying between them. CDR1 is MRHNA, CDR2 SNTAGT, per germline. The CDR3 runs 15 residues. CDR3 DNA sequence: TGTGCCAGCAGTGACAAAGGAATTAGCACAGATACGCAGTATTTT. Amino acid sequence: CASSDKGISTDTQYF.

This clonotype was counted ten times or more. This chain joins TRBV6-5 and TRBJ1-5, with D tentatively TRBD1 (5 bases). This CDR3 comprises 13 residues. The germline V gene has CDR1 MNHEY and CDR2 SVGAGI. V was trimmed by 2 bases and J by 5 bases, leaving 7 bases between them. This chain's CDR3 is CASSYDRHQPQHF. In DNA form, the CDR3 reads TGTGCCAGCAGTTACGACAGACATCAGCCCCAGCATTTT.

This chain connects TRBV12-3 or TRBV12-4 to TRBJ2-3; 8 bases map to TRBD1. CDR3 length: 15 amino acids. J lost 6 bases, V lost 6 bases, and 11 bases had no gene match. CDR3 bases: TGTGCCAGCAGCCCGGTACAGGGGGGCCCCGATACGCAGTATTTT. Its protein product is CASSPVQGGPDTQYF.

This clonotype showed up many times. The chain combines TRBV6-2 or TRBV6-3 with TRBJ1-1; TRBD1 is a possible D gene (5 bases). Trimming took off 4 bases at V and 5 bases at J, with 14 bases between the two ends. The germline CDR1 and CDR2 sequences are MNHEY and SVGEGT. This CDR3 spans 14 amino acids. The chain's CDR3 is CASSFTRQRTEAFF. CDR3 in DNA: TGTGCCAGCAGTTTTACGCGACAGAGGACTGAAGCTTTCTTT.

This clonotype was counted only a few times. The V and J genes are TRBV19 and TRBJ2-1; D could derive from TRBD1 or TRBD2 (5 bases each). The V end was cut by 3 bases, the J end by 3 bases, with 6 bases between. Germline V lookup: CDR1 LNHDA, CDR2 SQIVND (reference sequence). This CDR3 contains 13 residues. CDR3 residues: CASSIGGYNEQFF. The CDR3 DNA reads TGTGCCAGTAGTATTGGGGGCTACAATGAGCAGTTCTTC.

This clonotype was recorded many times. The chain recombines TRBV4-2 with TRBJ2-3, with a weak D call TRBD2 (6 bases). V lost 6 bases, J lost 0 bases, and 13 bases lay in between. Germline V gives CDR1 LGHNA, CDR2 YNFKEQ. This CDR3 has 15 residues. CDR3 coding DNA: TGTGCCAGCAGTGTGGCGGGACTCAGCACAGATACGCAGTATTTT. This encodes CASSVAGLSTDTQYF.

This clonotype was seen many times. The DNA for the CDR3 is TGCAGCGTTGTCTGGTCCACTGAAGCTTTCTTT. Translated: CSVVWSTEAFF. V usage is TRBV29-1 and J usage is TRBJ1-1; D remains unclear. Germline CDR1 is SQVTM and CDR2 is ANQGSEA. The CDR3 runs to 11 residues. Deletions cut 4 bases from V and 4 bases from J, with 7 bases between.

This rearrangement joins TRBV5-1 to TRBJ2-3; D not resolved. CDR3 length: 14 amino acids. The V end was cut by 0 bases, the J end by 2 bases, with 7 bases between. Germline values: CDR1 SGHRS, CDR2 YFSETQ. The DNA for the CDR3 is TGCGCCAGCAGCTTGGGGCCGGTCACAGATACGCAGTATTTT. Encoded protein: CASSLGPVTDTQYF.

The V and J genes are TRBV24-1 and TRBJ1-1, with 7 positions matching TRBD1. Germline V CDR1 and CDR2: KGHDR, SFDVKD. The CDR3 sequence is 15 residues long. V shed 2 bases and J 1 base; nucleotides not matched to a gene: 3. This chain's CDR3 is CATSDSGTANTEAFF. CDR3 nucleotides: TGTGCCACCAGTGATTCGGGGACAGCGAACACTGAAGCTTTCTTT.

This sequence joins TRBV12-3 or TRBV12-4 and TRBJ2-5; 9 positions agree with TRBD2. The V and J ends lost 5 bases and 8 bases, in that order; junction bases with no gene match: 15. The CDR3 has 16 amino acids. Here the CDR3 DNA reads TGTGCCAGCAGTCTACCGGGACTAGCTCGGGAAGGCACCCAGTACTTC. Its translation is CASSLPGLAREGTQYF.

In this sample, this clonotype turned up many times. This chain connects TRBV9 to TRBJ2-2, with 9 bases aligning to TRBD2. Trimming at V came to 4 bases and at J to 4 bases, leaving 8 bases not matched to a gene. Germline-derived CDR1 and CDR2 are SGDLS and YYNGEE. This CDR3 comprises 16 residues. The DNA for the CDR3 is TGTGCCAGCAGCAATTCAGCGGGGGGTTTCACCGGGGAGCTGTTTTTT. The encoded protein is CASSNSAGGFTGELFF.

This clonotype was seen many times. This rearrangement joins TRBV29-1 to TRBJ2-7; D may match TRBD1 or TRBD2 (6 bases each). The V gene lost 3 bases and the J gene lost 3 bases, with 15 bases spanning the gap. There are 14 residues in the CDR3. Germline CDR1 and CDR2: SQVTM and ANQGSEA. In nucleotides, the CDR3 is TGCAGCGTTGATGAAGGAAAGGGGGGCTACGAGCAGTACTTC. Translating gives CSVDEGKGGYEQYF.

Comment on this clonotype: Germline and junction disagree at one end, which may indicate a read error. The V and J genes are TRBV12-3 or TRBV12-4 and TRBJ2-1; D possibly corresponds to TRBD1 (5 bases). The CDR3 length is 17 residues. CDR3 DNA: TGTGCCAGCAGTCCCAGGGCGTCTAGTCTTACCTACACTGAGCAGTTCTTC. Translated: CASSPRASSLTYTEQFF.

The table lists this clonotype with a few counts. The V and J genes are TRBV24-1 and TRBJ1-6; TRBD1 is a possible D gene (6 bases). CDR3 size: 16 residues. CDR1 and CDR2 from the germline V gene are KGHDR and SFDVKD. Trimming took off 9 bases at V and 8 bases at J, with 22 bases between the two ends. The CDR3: CATEVAWGALHSPLHF. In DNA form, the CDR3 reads TGTGCCACCGAAGTGGCGTGGGGGGCCCTCCATTCACCCCTCCACTTT.

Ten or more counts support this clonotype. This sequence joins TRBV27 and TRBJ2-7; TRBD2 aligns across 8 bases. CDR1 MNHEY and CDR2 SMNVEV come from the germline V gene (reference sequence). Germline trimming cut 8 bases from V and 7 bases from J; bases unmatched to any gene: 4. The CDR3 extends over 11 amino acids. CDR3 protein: CASSGGVEQYF. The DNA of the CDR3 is TGTGCCAGCTCCGGGGGGGTGGAGCAGTACTTC.

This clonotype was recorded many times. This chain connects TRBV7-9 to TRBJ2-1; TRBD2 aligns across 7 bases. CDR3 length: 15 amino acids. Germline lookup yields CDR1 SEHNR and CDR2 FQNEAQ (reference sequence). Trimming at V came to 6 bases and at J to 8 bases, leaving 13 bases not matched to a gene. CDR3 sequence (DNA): TGTGCCAGCAGTATGTTTGGGCGGGGGACGGATGAGCAGTTCTTC. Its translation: CASSMFGRGTDEQFF.